This T cell receptor beta chain stems from a study of T cell changes during pregnancy in multiple sclerosis. Germline lookup yields CDR1 LNHDA and CDR2 SQIVND (reference sequence). The CDR3 sequence is 14 residues long. V shed 7 bases and J 1 base; nucleotides not matched to a gene: 4. Some clones are missing from TCRdb's copy, which holds only in-frame ones; the method was immunoSEQ multiplex PCR. The table has roughly 22,000 clones, more than 75% seen once. The clonotype originates from a female donor in good health, enrolled as a control in a pregnancy study. The chain couples TRBV19 to TRBJ2-5, with 9 bases fitting TRBD1. Sequenced here: CD4+ T cells from peripheral blood mononuclear cells, sampled in the first trimester of pregnancy. The DNA of the CDR3 is TGTGCCAGTACTCCGGGACAGGGCCAAGAGACCCAGTACTTC. This codes for CASTPGQGQETQYF.